This TCR beta chain was recorded in a study of shared clonotypes between healthy human individuals. The assay was immunoSEQ multiplex PCR, and TCRdb's table has in-frame clones only and misses some. The table includes roughly 1 million clones, about 80% detected once. The CDR3 covers 12 residues. Trimming stripped 6 bases from V and 8 bases from J, with 16 bases between. The germline gives CDR1 SQVTM, CDR2 ANQGSEA. The sample comprised memory CD4+ T cells from PBMCs. The subset denotes: CD45RA-negative fraction. The receptor was isolated from a man aged 18 to 29 in good health. Some clones in this sample may be carry-over from other donors' samples. The chain carries TRBV29-1 and TRBJ1-1; D is unclear. The CDR3 DNA sequence: TGCAGCGTCCTTCCGCACAGCCAAGAAGCTTTCTTT. Encoded protein: CSVLPHSQEAFF.